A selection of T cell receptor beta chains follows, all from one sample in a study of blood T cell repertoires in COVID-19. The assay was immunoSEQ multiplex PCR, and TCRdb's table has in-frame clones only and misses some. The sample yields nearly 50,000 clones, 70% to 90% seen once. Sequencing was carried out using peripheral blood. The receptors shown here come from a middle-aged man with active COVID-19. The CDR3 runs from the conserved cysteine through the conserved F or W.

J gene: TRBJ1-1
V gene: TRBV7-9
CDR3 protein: CASSLRDTEAFF

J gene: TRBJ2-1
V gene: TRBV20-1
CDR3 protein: CSATGGAEQFF

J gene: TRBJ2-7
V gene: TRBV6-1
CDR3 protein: CASSERYEQYF

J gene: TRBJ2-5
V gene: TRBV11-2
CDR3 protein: CASSLGPERETQYF

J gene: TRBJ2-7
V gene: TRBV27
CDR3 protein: CASNLAGAGSRSYEQYF

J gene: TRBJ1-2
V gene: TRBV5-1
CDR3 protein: CASSSTDSYGYTF

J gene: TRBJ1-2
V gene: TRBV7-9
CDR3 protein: CASSRGNSGYTF

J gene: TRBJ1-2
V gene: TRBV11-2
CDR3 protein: CASSLWGPAYGYTF

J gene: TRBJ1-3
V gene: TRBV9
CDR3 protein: CASSGFSGGADTIYF

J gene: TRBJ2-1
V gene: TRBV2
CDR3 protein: CASSGITSGRADWSYNEQFF

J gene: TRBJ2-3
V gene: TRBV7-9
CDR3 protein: CASSLMAGADTQYF

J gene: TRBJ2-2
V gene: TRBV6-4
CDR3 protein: CASARDRHSGELFF

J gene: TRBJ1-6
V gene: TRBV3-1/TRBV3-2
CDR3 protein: CASSPIREINSPLHF

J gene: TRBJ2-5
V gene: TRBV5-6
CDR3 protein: CASSIAPGETQYF

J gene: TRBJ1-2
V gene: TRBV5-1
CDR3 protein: CASSSYRTTNYGYTF

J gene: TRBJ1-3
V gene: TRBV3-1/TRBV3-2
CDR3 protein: CASSQGGEDTIYF

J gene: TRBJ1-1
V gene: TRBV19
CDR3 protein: CASSMKGDTEAFF

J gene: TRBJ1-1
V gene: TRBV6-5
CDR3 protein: CASTQGVLGTEAFF

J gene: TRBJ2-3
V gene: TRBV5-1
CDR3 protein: CASSLAGTEGDTQYF

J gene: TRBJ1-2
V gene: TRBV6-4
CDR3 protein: CASSVTGGPSDYGYTF

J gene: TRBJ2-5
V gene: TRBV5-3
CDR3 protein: CARSFLGGETQYF

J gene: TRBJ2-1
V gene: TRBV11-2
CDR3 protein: CASSLDRSSGSWEQFF

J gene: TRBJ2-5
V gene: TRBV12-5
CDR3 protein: CASGLPRGAREETQYF

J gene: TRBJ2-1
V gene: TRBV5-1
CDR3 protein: CASSSVGGGGTDEQFF

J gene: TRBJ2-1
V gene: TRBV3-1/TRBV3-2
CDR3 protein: CASSQDSRSYNEQFF

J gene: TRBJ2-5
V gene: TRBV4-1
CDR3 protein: CASRRETGVQETQYF

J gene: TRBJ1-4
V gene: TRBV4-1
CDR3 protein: CASSPPGQTNEKLFF

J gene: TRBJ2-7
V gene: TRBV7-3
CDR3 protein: CASSPYNGFEQYF

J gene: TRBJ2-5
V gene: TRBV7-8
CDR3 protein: CASSSFGGRGGETQYF

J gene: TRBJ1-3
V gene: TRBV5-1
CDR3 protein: CASSLGGDRGGNTIYF

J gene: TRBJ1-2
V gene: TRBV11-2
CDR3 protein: CASSAAGSSLNYGYTF

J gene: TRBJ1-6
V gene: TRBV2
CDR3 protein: CASSVTGVNNSPLHF

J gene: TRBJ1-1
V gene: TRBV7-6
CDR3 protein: CASRLKPRQGIKDTEAFF

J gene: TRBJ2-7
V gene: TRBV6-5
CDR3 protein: CASSLRPGFYEQYF

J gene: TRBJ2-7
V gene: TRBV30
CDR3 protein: CAWGILAETPYEQYF

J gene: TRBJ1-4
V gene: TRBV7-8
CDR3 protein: CASSAAGQGSEKLFF

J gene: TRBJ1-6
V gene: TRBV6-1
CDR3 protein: CASSEWRGVSPLHF

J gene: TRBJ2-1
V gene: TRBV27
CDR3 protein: CASRPQSGFSYNEQFF

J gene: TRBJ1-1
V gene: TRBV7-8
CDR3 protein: CASSRDSGRTEAFF

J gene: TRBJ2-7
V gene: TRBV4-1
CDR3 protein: CASSQWDGAGPYEQYF

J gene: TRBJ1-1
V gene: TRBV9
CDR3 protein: CASSSTTGWGTEAFF

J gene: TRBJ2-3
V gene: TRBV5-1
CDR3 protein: CASSFLAYSTDTQYF

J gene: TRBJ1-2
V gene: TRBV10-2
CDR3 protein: CASRERRSYGYTF

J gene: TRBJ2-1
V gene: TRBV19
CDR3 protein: CASSIIVAGGPYSHNEQFF

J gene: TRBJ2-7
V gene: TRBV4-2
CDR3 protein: CASSRSGLAGVTYEQYF

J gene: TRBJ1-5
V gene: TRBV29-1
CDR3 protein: CSVGDRGPYQPQHF

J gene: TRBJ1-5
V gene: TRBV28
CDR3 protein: CASSGARNQPQHF

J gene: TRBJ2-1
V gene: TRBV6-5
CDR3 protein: CASSPGTGPYNEQFF

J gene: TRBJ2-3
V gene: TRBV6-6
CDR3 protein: CASSREVSLAGVGSDTQYF

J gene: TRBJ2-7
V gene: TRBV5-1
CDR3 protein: CASSLPSGLSYEQYF